Below, 27 T cell receptor beta chains from the same sample are listed, as sequenced in a study of T cell changes during pregnancy in multiple sclerosis. TCRdb keeps only in-frame clones here, not all; method: immunoSEQ multiplex PCR. Of approximately 99,000 clones listed, roughly 92% are singletons. Sample: peripheral blood, taken after pregnancy. The receptors stem from a female donor with multiple sclerosis, enrolled in a pregnancy study.

This rearrangement joins TRBV18 to TRBJ2-3, with 16 bases identical to TRBD2. The V gene end was trimmed by 3 bases and the J gene end by 5 bases; junction bases not matched to a gene: 14. This CDR3 spans 20 amino acids. The germline gives CDR1 KGHSH, CDR2 LQKENI. In DNA form, the CDR3 reads TGTGCCAGCTCACCTACGCCGGGACTAGCGGGAGGGCCGTTGGGAGATACGCAGTATTTT. As protein: CASSPTPGLAGGPLGDTQYF.

The CDR3 reads CASSISGHSYEQYF. In DNA form, the CDR3 reads TGTGCCAGTAGTATATCAGGTCACAGCTACGAGCAGTACTTC. V usage is TRBV19 and J usage is TRBJ2-7; D gene uncertain. The CDR3 has 14 amino acids. From germline, CDR1 is LNHDA and CDR2 SQIVND (reference sequence). V lost 2 bases, J lost 3 bases, and 11 bases lay in between.

This chain joins TRBV27 and TRBJ2-7, with 7 positions matching TRBD2. After removal of 5 bases from V and 6 bases from J, the junction contained 1 base not matched to a gene. Germline V gene sequence: CDR1 MNHEY, CDR2 SMNVEV (reference sequence). CDR3 length equals 11 residues. CDR3 nucleotides: TGTGCCAGCAGTCAGCGGGGCGAGCAGTACTTC. Amino acids: CASSQRGEQYF.

A single count supports this clone. The rearrangement links TRBV5-6 to TRBJ2-3, with D perhaps TRBD1 (5 bases). V lost 2 bases and J lost 2, with 15 bases in between. The CDR3 is 16 residues long. CDR1 is SGHDT, CDR2 YYEEEE, per germline. The DNA of the CDR3 is TGTGCCAGCAGCTTCATGGCAGGGATAGACACAGATACGCAGTATTTT. Its translation is CASSFMAGIDTDTQYF.

The chain carries TRBV18 and TRBJ2-7; D gene ambiguous. Looked up from germline, CDR1 is KGHSH and CDR2 is LQKENI. The CDR3 extends over 14 amino acids. V was trimmed by 0 bases and J by 4 bases, leaving 10 bases between them. CDR3 in amino acids: CASSPPAIGYEQYF. DNA of the CDR3: TGTGCCAGCTCACCACCAGCGATCGGATACGAGCAGTACTTC. Drawing the rest from reference TRBV18 and TRBJ2-7, the complete variable domain is NAGVMQNPRHLVRRRGQEARLRCSPMKGHSHVYWYRQLPEEGLKFMVYLQKENIIDESGMPKERFSAEFPKEGPSILRIQQVVRGDSAAYFCASSPPAIGYEQYFGPGTRLTVT.

The V call is TRBV19, the J call TRBJ1-2, with TRBD1 matching 9 bases. Trimming cost V 1 base and J 4 bases; bases outside gene matches: 7. The CDR3 totals 16 residues. Germline CDR1 reads LNHDA; CDR2 reads SQIVND (reference sequence). The CDR3: CASSIVWTGEGYGYTF. The CDR3 DNA is TGTGCCAGTAGTATAGTTTGGACAGGGGAAGGCTATGGCTACACCTTC.

The rearrangement uses TRBV6-6 and TRBJ1-1; D unresolved. The CDR3 covers 15 residues. Germline CDR1 and CDR2: MNHNY and SVGAGI (reference sequence). The V and J ends lost 4 bases and 4 bases respectively, with 16 bases between them. CDR3 sequence: CASSFGGQPFTEAFF. The CDR3 DNA reads as TGTGCCAGCAGTTTCGGTGGGCAGCCGTTCACTGAAGCTTTCTTT.

V and J are TRBV19 and TRBJ2-7; 9 nucleotides match TRBD1. This CDR3 region has 14 residues. After removal of 3 bases from V and 3 bases from J, the junction contained 3 bases not matched to a gene. CDR1 LNHDA and CDR2 SQIVND come from the germline V gene (reference sequence). CDR3 sequence reads: CASSIDRGIYEQYF. The CDR3 DNA is TGTGCCAGTAGTATCGACAGGGGGATCTACGAGCAGTACTTC. The complete variable domain, with remaining parts taken from reference TRBV19 and TRBJ2-7, reads DGGITQSPKYLFRKEGQNVTLSCEQNLNHDAMYWYRQDPGQGLRLIYYSQIVNDFQKGDIAEGYSVSREKKESFPLTVTSAQKNPTAFYLCASSIDRGIYEQYFGPGTRLTVT.

The chain uses TRBV21-1 and TRBJ1-1; the table names TRBD1, a call not compared with the DNA. TRBV21-1 has pseudogene status. The CDR3 covers 17 residues. The CDR3 region has the DNA TGTGCCAGCAGCAAAGGTATGCCAGGCAGTATGAACACTGAAGCTTTCTTT. Encoded protein: CASSKGMPGSMNTEAFF.

This clone was recorded once. The rearrangement joins TRBV11-2 to TRBJ2-6; 9 bases agree with TRBD2. This CDR3 region has 19 residues. Trimming removed 1 base from V and 2 bases from J; junction bases left unmatched: 9. The germline CDR1 and CDR2 sequences are SGHAT and FQNNGV. The CDR3 here is CASSLGGLAYKPGANVLTF. The CDR3 bases are TGTGCCAGCAGCTTAGGGGGACTAGCCTACAAGCCTGGGGCCAACGTCCTGACTTTC. The full variable domain, with the rest looked up from reference TRBV11-2 and TRBJ2-6, is EAGVAQSPRYKIIEKRQSVAFWCNPISGHATLYWYQQILGQGPKLLIQFQNNGVVDDSQLPKDRFSAERLKGVDSTLKIQPAKLEDSAVYLCASSLGGLAYKPGANVLTFGAGSRLTVL.

The CDR3 nucleotides read TGCGCCAGCAGCCAAGTGGCGTGGACTAGCAGCCGTCCGGCCTACGAGCAGTACTTC. This translates into CASSQVAWTSSRPAYEQYF. The genes are TRBV4-1 and TRBJ2-7, with 8 bases aligning to TRBD2. Unmatched junction bases numbered 16, after V lost 1 base and J lost 2 bases. Germline loops: CDR1 MGHRA, CDR2 YSYEKL. The CDR3 extends over 19 amino acids.

The CDR3 loop reads CASSRGLSLITDTQYF. The DNA of the CDR3 is TGTGCCAGCAGCCGGGGACTTTCTCTAATCACAGATACGCAGTATTTT. The chain links TRBV11-1 to TRBJ2-3; D may be TRBD2 (6 bases). This CDR3 comprises 16 residues. Trimming removed 5 bases at V and 2 bases at J, with 17 bases between. CDR1 is SGHAT, CDR2 FQDESV, per germline (reference sequence).

The chain employs TRBV9 and TRBJ2-3; D is ambiguous. Trimming took 5 bases from V and 4 from J, leaving 11 bases between them. Germline CDR1 is SGDLS and CDR2 is YYNGEE. This CDR3 spans 13 amino acids. The CDR3 sequence is CASSLILADTQYF. The CDR3 nucleotides are TGTGCCAGCAGTCTTATCCTAGCAGATACGCAGTATTTT.

This clone was observed a few times. The chain recombines TRBV10-2 with TRBJ2-7, with 11 positions matching TRBD2. CDR1 and CDR2 (germline): WSHSY, SAAADI. J was trimmed by 8 bases and V by 4 bases; bases with no gene match: 1. This CDR3 spans 12 amino acids. CDR3: CASSVAGGQQYF. The CDR3 DNA sequence: TGCGCCAGCAGTGTAGCGGGAGGGCAGCAGTACTTC.

The chain links TRBV6-5 to TRBJ2-7; 7 bases line up with TRBD1. This CDR3 comprises 14 residues. The V gene's germline CDR1 is MNHEY and CDR2 SVGAGI. With 0 bases clipped from V and 4 bases from J, the junction kept 3 bases outside the gene matches. CDR3 region: CASSYSGTAYEQYF. CDR3 coding DNA: TGTGCCAGCAGTTACTCCGGGACAGCATACGAGCAGTACTTC.

The rearrangement uses TRBV29-1 and TRBJ2-2; D ambiguous. The V end was cut by 4 bases, the J end by 7 bases, with 16 bases between. CDR1 and CDR2 from the germline V gene are SQVTM and ANQGSEA. This CDR3 region has 14 residues. The CDR3 here is CSVGQDTYGGELFF. The CDR3 bases are TGCAGCGTTGGCCAGGATACATACGGCGGGGAGCTGTTTTTT.

This chain connects TRBV4-3 to TRBJ2-1, with D perhaps TRBD2 (5 bases). Between the trimmed V and J ends, which lost 4 bases and 1 base, there was a span of 11 bases. Germline CDR1 is LGHNA and CDR2 is YSLEER. The CDR3 covers 15 residues. The CDR3 region is CASSRTGKSYNEQFF. The CDR3 DNA is TGCGCCAGCAGCCGGACTGGGAAGTCCTACAATGAGCAGTTCTTC.

The rearrangement links TRBV15 to TRBJ1-1; no firm D call. The germline V gene encodes CDR1 LNHNV and CDR2 YYDKDF (reference sequence). The CDR3 is made up of 13 amino acids. Trimming cost V 8 bases and J 7 bases, with 17 bases left between them. As DNA, the CDR3 is TGTGCCACCGGAGAGGCTCTACCCCGTGAAGCTTTCTTT. Its translation is CATGEALPREAFF.

The rearrangement links TRBV30 to TRBJ2-7; 7 bases line up with TRBD1. The J segment lost 4 bases and the V segment lost 2 bases, leaving 2 bases of the junction unmatched. There are 12 residues in the CDR3. Germline lookup yields CDR1 GTSNPN and CDR2 SVGIG (reference sequence). CDR3 sequence: CAWSPQGYEQYF. CDR3 in DNA: TGTGCCTGGAGTCCACAGGGGTACGAGCAGTACTTC.

The V call is TRBV27, the J call TRBJ2-7, with TRBD1 identical over 8 bases. Per germline, CDR1 MNHEY and CDR2 SMNVEV (reference sequence). This CDR3 spans 13 amino acids. V was pared by 5 bases and J by 2 bases, with 2 bases of the junction left unmatched. CDR3 sequence (DNA): TGTGCCAGCAGTCGGACAGGGCCCTACGAGCAGTACTTC. It is translated as CASSRTGPYEQYF.

The rearrangement links TRBV28 to TRBJ2-7; 8 nucleotides align to TRBD1. CDR1 is MDHEN, CDR2 SYDVKM, per germline. The CDR3 runs to 14 residues. V trimming: 3 bases; J trimming: 3 bases; junction bases outside the gene matches: 4. The DNA of the CDR3 is TGTGCCAGCAGTTTCCGGACAGGGTACTACGAGCAGTACTTC. Its protein is CASSFRTGYYEQYF.

The chain couples TRBV6-1 to TRBJ1-4, with 7 bases identical to TRBD1. This CDR3 has 15 amino acids. The germline V gene has CDR1 MNHNS and CDR2 SASEGT. V trimming: 5 bases; J trimming: 0 bases; junction bases outside the gene matches: 3. The CDR3 reads CASSTGATTNEKLFF. The CDR3 DNA reads TGTGCCAGCAGTACAGGGGCTACAACTAATGAAAAACTGTTTTTT.

V usage is TRBV5-1 and J usage is TRBJ2-7; TRBD2 might be the D (5 bases). Germline CDR1 and CDR2: SGHRS and YFSETQ. This CDR3 is built from 15 residues. The V end was cut by 0 bases, the J end by 6 bases, with 16 bases between. The CDR3 region has the DNA TGCGCCAGCAGCTTGGTTGTGGGGAGCTTGAGCGAGCAGTACTTC. This translates into CASSLVVGSLSEQYF.

The table lists this clone with a count of one. The chain recombines TRBV11-2 with TRBJ1-1; D may be TRBD1 (5 bases). Germline values: CDR1 SGHAT, CDR2 FQNNGV. The CDR3 is 15 amino acids. The V and J ends lost 1 base and 4 bases respectively, with 13 bases between them. The CDR3 spells CASSLAHVRGTEAFF. The CDR3 DNA sequence: TGTGCCAGCAGCTTAGCCCACGTTAGGGGCACTGAAGCTTTCTTT.

The V gene is TRBV6-1, the J gene TRBJ2-3, with 11 bases that match TRBD2. This CDR3 is built from 15 residues. V lost 4 bases and J lost 6; bases outside the gene matches: 6. CDR1 MNHNS and CDR2 SASEGT come from the germline V gene. The chain's CDR3 is CASSGVAGGDDTQYF. The DNA for the CDR3 is TGTGCCAGCAGTGGAGTAGCGGGAGGGGACGATACGCAGTATTTT.

This sequence joins TRBV27 and TRBJ2-5; 13 bases match TRBD2. J lost 5 bases, V lost 6 bases, and 6 bases had no gene match. The V gene's germline CDR1 is MNHEY and CDR2 SMNVEV (reference sequence). The CDR3 sequence is 15 residues long. CDR3 bases: TGTGCCAGCAGCAAACTAGCGGGAGGGCTGGAGACCCAGTACTTC. This translates into CASSKLAGGLETQYF.

The V call is TRBV28, the J call TRBJ1-6; TRBD1 matches 9 bases. The CDR3 totals 16 residues. Germline CDR1 MDHEN, CDR2 SYDVKM. The trim removed 5 bases at V and 14 bases at J, leaving 16 bases unmatched. The chain's CDR3 is CASSPAPGQGVGTLHF. CDR3 sequence (DNA): TGTGCCAGCAGTCCAGCACCGGGACAGGGCGTTGGGACCCTCCACTTT.